Presented here are 2 T cell receptor beta chains from one specimen sequenced in a study of T cell responses to AZD1222 COVID-19 vaccine. Measured with immunoSEQ multiplex PCR; TCRdb has only the in-frame clones, and not every one. The table shows about 120,000 clones, with 90% occurring only once. Here the sequenced sample was peripheral blood, taken 28 days after the second dose of the MenACWY control vaccine. The receptors shown here come from an adult who received the MenACWY meningococcal vaccine as a control.

The gene calls are TRBV15 and TRBJ2-3; a weak D match, TRBD2 (6 bases). Trimming removed 0 bases at V and 4 bases at J, with 23 bases between. The V gene's germline CDR1 is LNHNV and CDR2 YYDKDF (reference sequence). This CDR3 contains 19 residues. The CDR3 DNA is TGTGCCACCAGCAGAGATCCGGGTGTCGCGGGGCTTGACGCAGATACGCAGTATTTT. Translating it yields CATSRDPGVAGLDADTQYF.

The rearrangement links TRBV7-2 to TRBJ1-1; a weak D match, TRBD1 (6 bases). The CDR3 extends over 15 amino acids. Deletions cut 1 base from V and 0 bases from J, with 9 bases between. Germline assignment: CDR1 SGHTA and CDR2 FQGNSA. The CDR3: CASSLDGQLNTEAFF. In nucleotides, the CDR3 is TGTGCCAGCAGCTTAGACGGACAGTTGAACACTGAAGCTTTCTTT.